The TCR beta chain under discussion was sequenced for a study of graft-versus-host responses after intestinal transplantation. Study background: The study gave all recipients anti-thymocyte globulin induction, then tacrolimus and steroids for roughly 3 years. Study-wide results and limits: Early declines in HvG clones that occurred post-transplant were associated with peak circulating GvH clone levels. Investigators detected GvH clones in recipient marrow, with some emerging earlier in ileum or blood.

Points on this clone: Its antigen is currently unknown.

The table came from immunoSEQ multiplex PCR; TCRdb's copy has only in-frame clones and leaves some out. The sample lists over 5,000 clones, about 71% occurring once. CDR1 is GTSNPN and CDR2 is SVGIG in the germline V gene (reference sequence). V was shortened by 0 bases and J by 0 bases, with 6 bases between the two germline ends. The CDR3 is 15 amino acids. The sequence was collected from a human patient who received an intestinal transplant, so some T cells may come from the graft donor. The V gene is TRBV30, the J gene TRBJ2-6, with no clear D. The source was PBMCs, collected 300 to 340 days after intestinal transplant. In nucleotides, the CDR3 is TGTGCCTGGAGTGTACAGTTCTCTGGGGCCAACGTCCTGACTTTC. This codes for CAWSVQFSGANVLTF.